These 14 T cell receptor beta chains were all obtained from the same sample, sequenced in a study of shared clonotypes between healthy human individuals. Assay: immunoSEQ multiplex PCR; the TCRdb copy retains only in-frame clones and omits some. The sample lists 730,000 or so clones, around 72% occurring once. The sequenced sample was memory CD4+ T cells sorted from blood. Subset of the sample: CD45RA-negative fraction. Every receptor here comes from a woman in her 30s in good health.

This rearrangement joins TRBV28 to TRBJ2-3; tentatively, D is TRBD1 or TRBD2 (5 bases each). V lost 10 bases and J 2 bases, leaving 19 bases between the germline ends. Germline CDR1 and CDR2: MDHEN and SYDVKM. There are 15 residues in the CDR3. DNA for the CDR3: TGTGCCACCAAAAGCAGACGGGACGCCACAGATACGCAGTATTTT. It encodes CATKSRRDATDTQYF.

V and J are TRBV12-5 and TRBJ2-7, with 11 bases lining up with TRBD2. The CDR3 sequence is 16 residues long. V shed 7 bases and J 3 bases; nucleotides not matched to a gene: 11. The germline V gene encodes CDR1 LGHNT and CDR2 FRNRAP. CDR3 in DNA: TGTGCTAGTGAACTACCCCTAGCGGGAGGCTTCTACGAGCAGTACTTC. Translated, it gives CASELPLAGGFYEQYF.

The V gene is TRBV28, the J gene TRBJ1-2, with a possible D match to TRBD1 (5 bases). This CDR3 has 18 residues. Germline-derived CDR1 and CDR2 are MDHEN and SYDVKM. Trimming left V 5 bases short and J 4 bases short, with 26 bases between. In DNA form, the CDR3 reads TGTGCCAGCAGTCCCCTTTTGGGGGGGACGAGAATACGCTATGGCTACACCTTC. The encoded protein is CASSPLLGGTRIRYGYTF.

V is TRBV7-8 and J is TRBJ2-1, with D possibly called TRBD1 or TRBD2 (5 bases each). Germline V lookup: CDR1 SGHVS, CDR2 FQNEAQ. The CDR3 runs 16 residues. V shed 3 bases and J shed 5 bases, with 17 bases lying between them. The CDR3 sequence is CASSLDGTPQNNEQFF. CDR3 bases: TGTGCCAGCAGCTTGGATGGGACGCCCCAAAACAATGAGCAGTTCTTC.

This sequence joins TRBV4-2 and TRBJ2-2, with a possible D match to TRBD2 (5 bases). Trimming cost V 1 base and J 6 bases, with 9 bases left between them. CDR3 size: 14 residues. Germline CDR1 is LGHNA and CDR2 is YNFKEQ. Here the CDR3 reads CASSQVGESGELFF. The CDR3 DNA follows: TGTGCCAGCAGCCAAGTTGGGGAGTCCGGGGAGCTGTTTTTT.

This clone showed up just once. The chain joins TRBV4-2 to TRBJ1-2; TRBD1 might be the D (6 bases). Germline CDR1 reads LGHNA; CDR2 reads YNFKEQ. The CDR3 runs 14 residues. Between the trimmed V and J ends, which lost 2 bases and 8 bases, there was a span of 15 bases. DNA for the CDR3: TGTGCCAGCAGCCAAACAGACAGACAGGAGGGCTACACCTTC. Translated, it gives CASSQTDRQEGYTF.

The chain couples TRBV4-1 to TRBJ2-2, with 9 bases matching TRBD1. Per the germline V gene, CDR1 is MGHRA and CDR2 is YSYEKL. CDR3 length: 15 residues. After removal of 2 bases from V and 7 bases from J, the junction contained 5 bases not matched to a gene. The CDR3 DNA sequence: TGCGCCAGCAGCCAACCTACAGGGGGCCACGGGGAGCTGTTTTTT. Encoded protein: CASSQPTGGHGELFF.

In this sample, this clone turned up once. This chain joins TRBV10-1 and TRBJ2-7; TRBD2 might be the D (5 bases). Germline lookup yields CDR1 WNHNN and CDR2 SYGVQD (reference sequence). The germline V and J ends were trimmed by 2 bases and 4 bases, with 12 bases remaining between them. The length of the CDR3 is 14 residues. Written as DNA, the CDR3 is TGCGCCAGCAGTGAGACGAGGGCCGGGTACGAGCAGTACTTC. Protein product: CASSETRAGYEQYF.

The J gene is TRBJ2-5, the V gene TRBV29-1, with TRBD1 as a possible D gene (6 bases). The DNA end favors TRBJ2-7, so the J call may be wrong. Germline assignment: CDR1 SQVTM and CDR2 ANQGSEA. The CDR3 consists of 12 residues. DNA for the CDR3: TGCAGCGTTCTTAGCAGGGGCGGCGAGCAGTACTTC. Protein product: CSVLSRGGEQYF.

The V call is TRBV28, the J call TRBJ2-5; unclear D gene. Trimming pared 3 bases from V and 6 bases from J, leaving 11 bases between. From germline, CDR1 is MDHEN and CDR2 SYDVKM. This CDR3 is built from 13 residues. The CDR3 DNA is TGTGCCAGCAGTTTTAACGAATGGAAGACCCAGTACTTC. Its protein product is CASSFNEWKTQYF. Supplemented by reference TRBV28 and TRBJ2-5, the full variable domain reads DVKVTQSSRYLVKRTGEKVFLECVQDMDHENMFWYRQDPGLGLRLIYFSYDVKMKEKGDIPEGYSVSREKKERFSLILESASTNQTSMYLCASSFNEWKTQYFGPGTRLLVL.

About this clone: Other nucleotide sequences in the sample specify the same CDR3. This chain links TRBV28 with TRBJ1-2; 8 nucleotides match TRBD1. The germline V gene has CDR1 MDHEN and CDR2 SYDVKM. Unmatched junction bases numbered 3, after V lost 5 bases and J lost 4 bases. The CDR3 has 13 residues. CDR3 protein: CASSRTGIYGYTF. The CDR3 DNA follows: TGTGCCAGCAGTAGGACAGGGATCTATGGCTACACCTTC.

The chain combines TRBV19 with TRBJ1-2, with D possibly matching TRBD1 (6 bases). Germline loops: CDR1 LNHDA, CDR2 SQIVND (reference sequence). V lost 3 bases to trimming and J lost 7 bases, with 18 bases between them. The CDR3 is made up of 15 amino acids. CDR3 sequence (DNA): TGTGCCAGTAGTATCTTCAACAGGGTTGGATCTGGCTACACCTTC. This sequence encodes CASSIFNRVGSGYTF.

This clone was recorded many times. The chain links TRBV7-9 to TRBJ2-1; the match to TRBD2 covers 10 bases. J gave up 8 bases and V 1 base, and 11 bases lay outside the gene matches. This CDR3 spans 17 amino acids. The V gene's germline CDR1 is SEHNR and CDR2 FQNEAQ (reference sequence). The CDR3 DNA is TGTGCCAGCAGCTTAGGAGGCCTAGCGGGAGCATCTTATGAGCAGTTCTTC. This sequence encodes CASSLGGLAGASYEQFF. Combining the CDR3 with reference TRBV7-9 and TRBJ2-1 gives the whole variable domain DTGVSQNPRHKITKRGQNVTFRCDPISEHNRLYWYRQTLGQGPEFLTYFQNEAQLEKSRLLSDRFSAERPKGSFSTLEIQRTEQGDSAMYLCASSLGGLAGASYEQFFGPGTRLTVL.

This chain uses TRBV27 with TRBJ2-7; 7 bases match TRBD2. V shed 5 bases, J shed 1 base, and the junction held 8 bases outside the gene matches. CDR3 length: 15 residues. Germline V gene data show CDR1 as MNHEY and CDR2 as SMNVEV (reference sequence). CDR3 sequence (DNA): TGTGCCAGCAGTGGGGGGGACTTTCCATCCTACGAGCAGTACTTC. The encoded protein is CASSGGDFPSYEQYF.